These T cell receptor beta chains were read from a single sample in a study of cytomegalovirus exposure and HLA in healthy donors. Clones were read by immunoSEQ multiplex PCR, and TCRdb kept only the in-frame ones, dropping some. The data show about 130,000 clones, about four fifths seen once. Source material: PBMCs. The receptors here all came from a man younger than 35 in good health and CMV-seronegative. The CDR3 runs from the conserved cysteine through the conserved F or W. Each record gives: D gene, J gene, V gene, clone size, CDR3 protein, CDR3 DNA. A D gene is named only where the DNA matches it firmly. Rows give clone size only sometimes, using once, few, many, or a class for an expanded clone.

NA,TRBJ2-7,TRBV10-3,once,CAISESVGGGNEQYF,TGTGCCATCAGTGAGTCCGTAGGGGGAGGGAACGAGCAGTACTTC
TRBD1,TRBJ1-4,TRBV18,NA,CASSRQGINEKLFF,TGTGCCAGCTCGCGACAGGGCATTAATGAAAAACTGTTTTTT
TRBD1,TRBJ2-3,TRBV27,NA,CASSSTGIGTDTQYF,TGTGCCAGCAGTTCGACAGGGATTGGGACAGATACGCAGTATTTT
TRBD1,TRBJ1-1,TRBV30,NA,CAWNTGVNTEAFF,TGTGCCTGGAATACAGGGGTGAACACTGAAGCTTTCTTT
NA,TRBJ1-1,TRBV10-3,NA,CAISDRSNTEAFF,TGTGCCATCAGTGACAGGTCGAACACTGAAGCTTTCTTT
NA,TRBJ2-1,TRBV7-2,NA,CASSLSRDLYNEQFF,TGTGCCAGCAGCTTATCGAGGGATCTGTACAATGAGCAGTTCTTC
NA,TRBJ2-1,TRBV7-6,NA,CATGGRSDEQFF,TGTGCCACCGGGGGGCGCAGCGATGAGCAGTTCTTC
TRBD2,TRBJ2-1,TRBV9,NA,CASSVGWGGFYNEQFF,TGTGCCAGCAGCGTAGGTTGGGGGGGATTTTACAATGAGCAGTTCTTC
NA,TRBJ1-4,TRBV10-1,once,CATHRVTNEKLFF,TGCGCCACCCACAGGGTAACTAATGAAAAACTGTTTTTT
NA,TRBJ2-1,TRBV5-1,NA,CASRHLAVAGYNEQFF,TGCGCCAGCCGTCACCTGGCGGTCGCCGGCTACAATGAGCAGTTCTTC
TRBD1,TRBJ2-3,TRBV13,NA,CASSPPWGGQGTFPHTDTQYF,TGTGCCAGCAGCCCCCCATGGGGCGGACAGGGGACGTTCCCCCACACAGATACGCAGTATTTT
NA,TRBJ1-3,TRBV6-1,NA,CASRVAGSGNTIYF,TGTGCCAGCAGGGTGGCAGGCTCTGGAAACACCATATATTTT
TRBD2,TRBJ2-7,TRBV7-2,NA,CASGSWTSGSYEQYF,TGTGCCAGCGGCAGTTGGACTAGCGGGAGCTACGAGCAGTACTTC
TRBD1,TRBJ1-2,TRBV5-5,NA,CASSLGDSTGYTF,TGTGCCAGCAGCTTAGGGGACAGCACGGGCTACACCTTC
NA,TRBJ2-3,TRBV19,NA,CASSDWLENGDTQYF,TGTGCCAGTAGTGACTGGCTAGAAAATGGAGATACGCAGTATTTT
NA,TRBJ1-6,TRBV5-4,NA,CASSRSDRRNSPLHF,TGTGCCAGCAGCCGTTCGGACAGACGGAATTCACCCCTCCACTTT
NA,TRBJ2-2,TRBV5-1,NA,CASSPGWGWTGELFF,TGCGCCAGCAGCCCCGGTTGGGGCTGGACCGGGGAGCTGTTTTTT
NA,TRBJ1-4,TRBV12-1,NA,CANLAGVNNEKLFF,TGTGCCAACCTCGCAGGGGTGAATAATGAAAAACTGTTTTTT
TRBD2,TRBJ2-5,TRBV5-1,NA,CASSQSSGAQQETQYF,TGCGCCAGCAGCCAGTCTAGCGGGGCCCAACAAGAGACCCAGTACTTC
NA,TRBJ1-1,TRBV7-8,NA,CASSLWASEAFF,TGTGCCAGCAGCTTGTGGGCTTCTGAAGCTTTCTTT